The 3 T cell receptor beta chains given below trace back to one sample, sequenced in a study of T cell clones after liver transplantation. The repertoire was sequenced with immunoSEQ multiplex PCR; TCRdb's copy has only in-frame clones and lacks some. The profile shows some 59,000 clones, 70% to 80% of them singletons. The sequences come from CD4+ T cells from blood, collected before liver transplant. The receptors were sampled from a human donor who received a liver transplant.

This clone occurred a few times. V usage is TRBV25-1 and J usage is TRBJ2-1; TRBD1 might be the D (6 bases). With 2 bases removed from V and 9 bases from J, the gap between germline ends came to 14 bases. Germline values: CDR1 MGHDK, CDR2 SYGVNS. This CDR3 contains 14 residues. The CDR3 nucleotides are TGTGCCAGCAGTGAAGACAGGCGTGCGAGTGAGCAGTTCTTC. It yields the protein CASSEDRRASEQFF.

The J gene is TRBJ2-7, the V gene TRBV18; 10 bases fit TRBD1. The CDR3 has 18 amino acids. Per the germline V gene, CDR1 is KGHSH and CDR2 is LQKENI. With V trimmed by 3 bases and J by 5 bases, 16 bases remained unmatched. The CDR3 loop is CASSPVEGLRQGANEQYF. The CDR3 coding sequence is TGTGCCAGCTCACCGGTCGAAGGGTTGAGACAGGGGGCGAACGAGCAGTACTTC.

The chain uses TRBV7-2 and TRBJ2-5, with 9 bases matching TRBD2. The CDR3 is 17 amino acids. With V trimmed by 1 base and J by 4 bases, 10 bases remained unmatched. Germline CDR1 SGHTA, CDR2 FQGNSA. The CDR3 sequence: CASSLGFSGGTRETQYF. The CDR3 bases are TGTGCCAGCAGCTTAGGATTTAGCGGGGGAACAAGAGAGACCCAGTACTTC.